Below, 2 T cell receptor beta chains from the same sample are listed, as sequenced in a study of blood T cell repertoires in COVID-19. Measured with immunoSEQ multiplex PCR; TCRdb has only the in-frame clones, and not every one. The data show around 380,000 clones, with roughly 77% seen just once and roughly 1.1% held by the top ten. Input material: peripheral blood. The source of these receptors is a human donor with acute or convalescent COVID-19. The donor label of this sample is uncertain.

This chain connects TRBV4-2 to TRBJ2-1; TRBD2 might be the D (6 bases). Trimming shortened V by 0 bases and J by 3 bases, and 12 bases separated the two germline ends. The V gene's germline CDR1 is LGHNA and CDR2 YNFKEQ. The CDR3 contains 16 residues. CDR3: CASSQEEGSFYNEQFF. DNA for the CDR3: TGTGCCAGCAGCCAAGAGGAGGGATCCTTCTACAATGAGCAGTTCTTC.

The rearrangement joins TRBV19 to TRBJ1-4; possibly TRBD1 for D (6 bases). The CDR3 has 16 residues. The V gene's germline CDR1 is LNHDA and CDR2 SQIVND (reference sequence). The V end was cut by 1 base, the J end by 5 bases, with 14 bases between. The CDR3 region is CASSIGSTGQNEKLFF. In nucleotides, the CDR3 is TGTGCCAGTAGTATAGGCTCCACCGGACAGAATGAAAAACTGTTTTTT.